Only a few counts were recorded for the clone carrying this T cell receptor beta chain. No antigen is known for it. cDNA libraries for TCR beta contained unique molecular identifiers. The yield from about 1 to 10 million T cells was around 500,000 cDNA molecules in total. A single record per CDR3 protein comes from TCRdb applying MiXCR to the PCR reads. Of roughly 800,000 distinct CDR3 sequences in the sample, 25% to 30% were seen once. The sample comes from a study of post-analysis software for immune sequencing data. Study-wide context: Recorded subtypes: relapsing-remitting, secondary progressive, progressive-relapsing; some patients unannotated. Points from the study as a whole: Pronounced co-clustering by F measure was evident among identically batched samples. Patients with multiple sclerosis recorded significantly lower normalized Chao1 diversity than controls, the study found. Controls showed lower frequencies than patients for five TRBV segments, and TRBV5-6, TRBV5-1 and TRBV20-1 were among these.

The CDR3 length is 15 residues. V was clipped by 1 base and J by 3 bases, with 13 bases between them. In germline, CDR1 is SGHAT, CDR2 FQNNGV. Sequenced: blood. The receptor's source is a girl aged 5-17 years with multiple sclerosis. The chain combines TRBV11-2 with TRBJ2-7; tentative D call: TRBD1 (6 bases). DNA for the CDR3: TGTGCCAGCAGCTTAGGTGGGACATACCACTACGAGCAGTACTTC. Translating it yields CASSLGGTYHYEQYF. The variable domain in full, completed from reference TRBV11-2 and TRBJ2-7, reads EAGVAQSPRYKIIEKRQSVAFWCNPISGHATLYWYQQILGQGPKLLIQFQNNGVVDDSQLPKDRFSAERLKGVDSTLKIQPAKLEDSAVYLCASSLGGTYHYEQYFGPGTRLTVT.